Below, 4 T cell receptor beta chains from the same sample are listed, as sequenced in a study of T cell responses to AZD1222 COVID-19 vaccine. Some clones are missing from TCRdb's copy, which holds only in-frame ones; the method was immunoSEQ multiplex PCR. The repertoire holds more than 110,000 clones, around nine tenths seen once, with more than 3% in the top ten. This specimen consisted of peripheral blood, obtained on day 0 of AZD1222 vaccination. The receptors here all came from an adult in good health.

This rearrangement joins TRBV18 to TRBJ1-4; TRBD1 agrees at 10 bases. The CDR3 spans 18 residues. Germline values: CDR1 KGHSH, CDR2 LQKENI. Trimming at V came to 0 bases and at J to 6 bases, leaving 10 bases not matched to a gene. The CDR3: CASSPPERDRGRDEKLFF. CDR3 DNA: TGTGCCAGCTCACCACCGGAACGGGACAGGGGTCGGGATGAAAAACTGTTTTTT. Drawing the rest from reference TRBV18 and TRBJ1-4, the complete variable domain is NAGVMQNPRHLVRRRGQEARLRCSPMKGHSHVYWYRQLPEEGLKFMVYLQKENIIDESGMPKERFSAEFPKEGPSILRIQQVVRGDSAAYFCASSPPERDRGRDEKLFFGSGTQLSVL.

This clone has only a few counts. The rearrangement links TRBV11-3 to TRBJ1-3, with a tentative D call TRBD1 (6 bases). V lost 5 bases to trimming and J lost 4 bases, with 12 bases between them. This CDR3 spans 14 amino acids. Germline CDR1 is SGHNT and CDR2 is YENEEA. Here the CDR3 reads CASSLLTGGNTIYF. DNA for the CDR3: TGTGCCAGCAGCCTCCTGACAGGCGGAAACACCATATATTTT.

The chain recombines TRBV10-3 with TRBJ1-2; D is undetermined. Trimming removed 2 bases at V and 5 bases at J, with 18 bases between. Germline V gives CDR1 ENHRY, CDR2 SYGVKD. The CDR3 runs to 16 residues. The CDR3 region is CAISEPQTRKEYGYTF. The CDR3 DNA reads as TGTGCCATCAGTGAGCCCCAAACAAGAAAAGAATATGGCTACACCTTC.

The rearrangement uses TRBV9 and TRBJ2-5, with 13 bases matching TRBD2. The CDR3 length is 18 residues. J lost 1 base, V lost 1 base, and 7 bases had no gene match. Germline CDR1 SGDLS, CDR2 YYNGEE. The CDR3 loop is CASSVKAGTSGVQETQYF. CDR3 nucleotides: TGTGCCAGCAGCGTAAAGGCAGGGACTAGCGGGGTCCAAGAGACCCAGTACTTC.